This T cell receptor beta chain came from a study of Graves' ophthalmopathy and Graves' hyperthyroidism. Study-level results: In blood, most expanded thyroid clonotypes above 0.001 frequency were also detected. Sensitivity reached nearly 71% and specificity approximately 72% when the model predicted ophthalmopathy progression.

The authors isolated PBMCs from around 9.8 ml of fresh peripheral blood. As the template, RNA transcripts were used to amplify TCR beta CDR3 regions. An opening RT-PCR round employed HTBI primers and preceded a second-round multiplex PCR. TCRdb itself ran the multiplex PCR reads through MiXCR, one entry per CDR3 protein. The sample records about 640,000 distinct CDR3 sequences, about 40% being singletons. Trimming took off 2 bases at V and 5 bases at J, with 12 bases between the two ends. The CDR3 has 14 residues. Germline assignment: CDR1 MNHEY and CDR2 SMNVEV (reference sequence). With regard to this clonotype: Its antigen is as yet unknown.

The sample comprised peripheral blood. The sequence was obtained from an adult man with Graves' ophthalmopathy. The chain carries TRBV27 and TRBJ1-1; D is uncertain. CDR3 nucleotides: TGTGCCAGCAGTTTACATACGTTGGGGACTGAAGCTTTCTTT. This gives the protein CASSLHTLGTEAFF.